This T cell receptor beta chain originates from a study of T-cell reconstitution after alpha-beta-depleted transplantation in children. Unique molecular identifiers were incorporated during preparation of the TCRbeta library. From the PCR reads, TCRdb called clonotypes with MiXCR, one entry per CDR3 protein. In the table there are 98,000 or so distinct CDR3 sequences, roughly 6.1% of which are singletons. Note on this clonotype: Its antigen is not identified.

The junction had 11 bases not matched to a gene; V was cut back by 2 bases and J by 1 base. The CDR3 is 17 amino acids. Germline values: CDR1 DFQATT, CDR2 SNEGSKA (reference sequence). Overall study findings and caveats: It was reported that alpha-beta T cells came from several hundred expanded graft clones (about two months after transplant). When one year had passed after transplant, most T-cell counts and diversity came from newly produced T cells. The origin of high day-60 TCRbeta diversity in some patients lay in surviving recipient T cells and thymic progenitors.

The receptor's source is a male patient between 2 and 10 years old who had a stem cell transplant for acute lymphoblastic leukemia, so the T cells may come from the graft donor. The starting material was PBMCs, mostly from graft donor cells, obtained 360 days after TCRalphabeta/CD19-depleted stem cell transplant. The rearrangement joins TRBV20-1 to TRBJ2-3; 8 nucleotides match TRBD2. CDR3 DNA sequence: TGCAGTGCTAGACAATTCAAGCGGGAGCTGGGCACAGATACGCAGTATTTT. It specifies CSARQFKRELGTDTQYF.